This record covers a single TCR beta chain. The sample is drawn from a study of breast tumors, draining lymph nodes, adjacent tissues. Breast cancer patients provided tissue from their axillary draining lymph nodes. The CDR3 has 14 amino acids. V trimming: 8 bases; J trimming: 4 bases; junction bases outside the gene matches: 5. From germline, CDR1 is SNHLY and CDR2 FYNNEI. TCRdb re-called the multiplex PCR reads through MiXCR, storing one row per CDR3 protein. The table has 160,000 or so distinct CDR3 sequences, approximately 33% seen once. V usage is TRBV2 and J usage is TRBJ2-4; 10 bases line up with TRBD2. Sequences were obtained from axillary lymph node tissue. This TCR derives from a female donor with breast cancer. Some clones in this sample may be carry-over from other donors' samples. CDR3 sequence reads: CASLSGRSKNIQYF. In DNA, the CDR3 is TGTGCCAGCCTTAGCGGGAGGTCAAAAAACATTCAGTACTTC.